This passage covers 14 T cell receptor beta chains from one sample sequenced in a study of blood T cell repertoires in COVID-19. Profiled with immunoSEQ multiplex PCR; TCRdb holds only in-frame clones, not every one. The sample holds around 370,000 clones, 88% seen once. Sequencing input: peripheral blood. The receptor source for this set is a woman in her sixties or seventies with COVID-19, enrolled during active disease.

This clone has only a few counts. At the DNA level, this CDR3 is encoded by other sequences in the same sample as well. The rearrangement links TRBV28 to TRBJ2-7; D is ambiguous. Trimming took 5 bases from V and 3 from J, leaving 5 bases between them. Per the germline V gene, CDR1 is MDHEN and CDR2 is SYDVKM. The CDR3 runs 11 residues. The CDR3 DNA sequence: TGTGCCAGCAGTAGGAGCTACGAGCAGTACTTC. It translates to CASSRSYEQYF.

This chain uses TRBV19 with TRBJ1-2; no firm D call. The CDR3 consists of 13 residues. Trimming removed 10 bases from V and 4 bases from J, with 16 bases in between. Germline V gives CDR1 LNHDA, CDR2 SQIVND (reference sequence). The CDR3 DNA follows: TGTGCCACCACGGGAGGTCGGGGCTATGGCTACACCTTC. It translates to CATTGGRGYGYTF.

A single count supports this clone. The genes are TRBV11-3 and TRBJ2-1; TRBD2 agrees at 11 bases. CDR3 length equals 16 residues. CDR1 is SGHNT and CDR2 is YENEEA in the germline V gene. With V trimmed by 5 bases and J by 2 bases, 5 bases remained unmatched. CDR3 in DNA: TGTGCCAGCAGCGAGACTAGCGGGGTCCCCTACAATGAGCAGTTCTTC. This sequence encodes CASSETSGVPYNEQFF. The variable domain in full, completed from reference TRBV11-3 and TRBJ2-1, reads EAGVVQSPRYKIIEKKQPVAFWCNPISGHNTLYWYLQNLGQGPELLIRYENEEAVDDSQLPKDRFSAERLKGVDSTLKIQPAELGDSAVYLCASSETSGVPYNEQFFGPGTRLTVL.

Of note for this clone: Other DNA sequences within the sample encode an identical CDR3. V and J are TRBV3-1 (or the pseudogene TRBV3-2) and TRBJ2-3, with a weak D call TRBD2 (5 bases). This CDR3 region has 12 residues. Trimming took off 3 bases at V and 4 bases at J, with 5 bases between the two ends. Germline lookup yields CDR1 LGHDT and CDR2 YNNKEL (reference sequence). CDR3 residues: CASSQRADTQYF. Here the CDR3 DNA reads TGTGCCAGCAGCCAGAGGGCAGATACGCAGTATTTT.

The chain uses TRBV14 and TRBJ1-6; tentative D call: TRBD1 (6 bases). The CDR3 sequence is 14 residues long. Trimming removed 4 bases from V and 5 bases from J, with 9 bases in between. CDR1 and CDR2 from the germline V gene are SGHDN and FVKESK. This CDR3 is CASSPRQDNSPLHF. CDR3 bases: TGTGCCAGCAGCCCCAGACAGGATAATTCACCCCTCCACTTT.

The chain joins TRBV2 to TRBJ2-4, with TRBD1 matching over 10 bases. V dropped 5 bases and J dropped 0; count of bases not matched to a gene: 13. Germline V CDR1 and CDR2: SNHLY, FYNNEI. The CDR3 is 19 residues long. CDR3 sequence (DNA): TGTGCCAGCAGTACCAGTCCCGGGACAGGGGAGACAGCCAAAAACATTCAGTACTTC. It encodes CASSTSPGTGETAKNIQYF.

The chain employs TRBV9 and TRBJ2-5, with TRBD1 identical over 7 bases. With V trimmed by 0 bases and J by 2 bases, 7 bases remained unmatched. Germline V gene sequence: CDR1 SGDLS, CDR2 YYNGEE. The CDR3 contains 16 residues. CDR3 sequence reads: CASSVGFAQGQETQYF. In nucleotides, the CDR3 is TGTGCCAGCAGCGTAGGCTTTGCACAGGGGCAAGAGACCCAGTACTTC.

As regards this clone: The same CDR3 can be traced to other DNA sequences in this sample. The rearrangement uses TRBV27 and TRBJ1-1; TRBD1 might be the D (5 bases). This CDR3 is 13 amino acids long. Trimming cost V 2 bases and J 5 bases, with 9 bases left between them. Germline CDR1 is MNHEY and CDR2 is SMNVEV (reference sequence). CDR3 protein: CASSLSRGTEAFF. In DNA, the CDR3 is TGTGCCAGCAGTTTAAGTAGGGGAACTGAAGCTTTCTTT.

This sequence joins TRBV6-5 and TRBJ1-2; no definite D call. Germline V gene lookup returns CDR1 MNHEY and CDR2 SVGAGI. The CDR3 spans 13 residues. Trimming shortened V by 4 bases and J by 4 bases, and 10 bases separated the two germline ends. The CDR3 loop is CASSLEVGYGYTF. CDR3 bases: TGTGCCAGCAGTTTAGAGGTGGGCTATGGCTACACCTTC.

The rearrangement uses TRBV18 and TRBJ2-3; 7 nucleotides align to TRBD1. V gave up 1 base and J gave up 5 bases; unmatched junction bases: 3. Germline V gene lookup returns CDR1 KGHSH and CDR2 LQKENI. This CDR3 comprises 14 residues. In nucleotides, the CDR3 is TGTGCCAGCTCACCACAGGGGGCGGTAGATACGCAGTATTTT. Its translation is CASSPQGAVDTQYF.

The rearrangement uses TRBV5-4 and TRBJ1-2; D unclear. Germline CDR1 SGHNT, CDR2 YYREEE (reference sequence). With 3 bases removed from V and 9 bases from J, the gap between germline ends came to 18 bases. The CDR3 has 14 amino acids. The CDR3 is CASSSRGGEESYTF. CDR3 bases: TGTGCCAGCAGCTCCCGGGGAGGTGAGGAGAGCTACACCTTC. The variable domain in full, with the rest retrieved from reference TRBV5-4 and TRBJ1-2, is ETGVTQSPTHLIKTRGQQVTLRCSSQSGHNTVSWYQQALGQGPQFIFQYYREEENGRGNFPPRFSGLQFPNYSSELNVNALELDDSALYLCASSSRGGEESYTFGSGTRLTVV.

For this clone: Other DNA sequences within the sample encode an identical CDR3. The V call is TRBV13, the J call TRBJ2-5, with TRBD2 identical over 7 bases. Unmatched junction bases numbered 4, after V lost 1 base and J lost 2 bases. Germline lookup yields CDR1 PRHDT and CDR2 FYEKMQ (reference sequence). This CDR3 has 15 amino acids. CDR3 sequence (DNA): TGTGCCAGCAGCTTAGCGGGGGGACGTCAAGAGACCCAGTACTTC. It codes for CASSLAGGRQETQYF.

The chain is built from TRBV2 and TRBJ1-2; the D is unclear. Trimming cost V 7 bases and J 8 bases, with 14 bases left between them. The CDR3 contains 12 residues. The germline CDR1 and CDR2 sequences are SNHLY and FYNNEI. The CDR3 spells CASIPSLRGYTF. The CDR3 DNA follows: TGTGCCAGCATCCCTTCCTTGAGGGGCTACACCTTC.

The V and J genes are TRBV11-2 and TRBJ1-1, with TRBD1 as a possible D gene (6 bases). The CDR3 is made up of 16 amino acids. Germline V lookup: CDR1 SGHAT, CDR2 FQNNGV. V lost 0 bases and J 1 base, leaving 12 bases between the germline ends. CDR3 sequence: CASSLEGGLGNTEAFF. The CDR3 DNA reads TGTGCCAGCAGCTTAGAGGGGGGGCTCGGGAACACTGAAGCTTTCTTT.